Listed below are T cell receptor beta chains from one sample, sequenced in a study of vaccination effects on CD4 cells after COVID-19. These receptors have no known antigen. Sequenced by immunoSEQ multiplex PCR; TCRdb stores in-frame clones only, minus some. This repertoire shows over 60,000 clones, roughly 74% found once; its top ten account for around 1.5%. The specimen was CD4+ T cells from PBMCs cultured with HCoV-229E spike peptides, collected after COVID-19 vaccination. Source of these receptors: a human donor who received a COVID-19 vaccine. The CDR3 runs from the conserved cysteine through the conserved F or W. The size field is filled for only some rows; it gives once, few, many or a size class.

j_call: TRBJ2-4
v_call: TRBV19
clone_size: -
cdr3_aa: CASTSGLAGSTLAKNIQYF

j_call: TRBJ1-5
v_call: TRBV19
clone_size: -
cdr3_aa: CATHLGVAEQPQHF

j_call: TRBJ2-2
v_call: TRBV19
clone_size: -
cdr3_aa: CASSIGLNTGELFF

j_call: TRBJ1-4
v_call: TRBV24-1
clone_size: few
cdr3_aa: CATEDPTNEKLFF

j_call: TRBJ1-3
v_call: TRBV6-1
clone_size: -
cdr3_aa: CASSEFFTGFGNTIYF

j_call: TRBJ2-2
v_call: TRBV18
clone_size: few
cdr3_aa: CASSQGADTGELFF

j_call: TRBJ2-3
v_call: TRBV5-1
clone_size: -
cdr3_aa: CASSLADTSTDTQYF

j_call: TRBJ2-5
v_call: TRBV7-8
clone_size: -
cdr3_aa: CASSLNQETQYF

j_call: TRBJ2-3
v_call: TRBV7-8
clone_size: -
cdr3_aa: CASSQDRTSTDTQYF

j_call: TRBJ2-1
v_call: TRBV18
clone_size: -
cdr3_aa: CASSPRLAGGTDEQFF

j_call: TRBJ2-6
v_call: TRBV10-3
clone_size: -
cdr3_aa: CAISEELGRSSGANVLTF

j_call: TRBJ2-5
v_call: TRBV11-3
clone_size: -
cdr3_aa: CASSFSEGETQYF

j_call: TRBJ2-6
v_call: TRBV9
clone_size: once
cdr3_aa: CASSLAAGGAGANVLTF

j_call: TRBJ2-4
v_call: TRBV7-9
clone_size: once
cdr3_aa: CASSLVGGVNIQYF

j_call: TRBJ2-2
v_call: TRBV4-3
clone_size: -
cdr3_aa: CASSQRGGGLNTGELFF

j_call: TRBJ2-3
v_call: TRBV6-5
clone_size: -
cdr3_aa: CASRDPGYTQYF

j_call: TRBJ2-3
v_call: TRBV6-5
clone_size: -
cdr3_aa: CASSYSGGTDTQYF

j_call: TRBJ1-4
v_call: TRBV14
clone_size: -
cdr3_aa: CASSFRYEKLFF

j_call: TRBJ2-1
v_call: TRBV7-9
clone_size: -
cdr3_aa: CASSPSWGLSSYNEQFF

j_call: TRBJ1-4
v_call: TRBV6-6
clone_size: few
cdr3_aa: CASSRQVQGEKLFF

j_call: TRBJ2-3
v_call: TRBV24-1
clone_size: -
cdr3_aa: CATRGTSTDTQYF

j_call: TRBJ1-3
v_call: TRBV9
clone_size: -
cdr3_aa: CASSVDSYSGNTIYF

j_call: TRBJ2-3
v_call: TRBV27
clone_size: -
cdr3_aa: CASASSAPGKDTQYF

j_call: TRBJ2-5
v_call: TRBV18
clone_size: -
cdr3_aa: CASSLALAETQYF

j_call: TRBJ1-1
v_call: TRBV6-2/TRBV6-3
clone_size: few
cdr3_aa: CASSYSQGYRTEAFF

j_call: TRBJ1-4
v_call: TRBV5-1
clone_size: -
cdr3_aa: CASSLPSGTTNEKLFF

j_call: TRBJ1-4
v_call: TRBV5-1
clone_size: -
cdr3_aa: CASSRGREKLFF

j_call: TRBJ1-2
v_call: TRBV4-1
clone_size: few
cdr3_aa: CASSHSRDRGSTYGYTF

j_call: TRBJ2-3
v_call: TRBV24-1
clone_size: -
cdr3_aa: CATSDLTGQGTDTQYF

j_call: TRBJ1-6
v_call: TRBV6-5
clone_size: -
cdr3_aa: CASSYSTEFSPLHF

j_call: TRBJ1-5
v_call: TRBV2
clone_size: -
cdr3_aa: CASSLTGVNQPQHF

j_call: TRBJ2-4
v_call: TRBV7-2
clone_size: few
cdr3_aa: CASSPRGGDIQYF

j_call: TRBJ1-2
v_call: TRBV7-3
clone_size: -
cdr3_aa: CASSPDRDYGYTF

j_call: TRBJ1-1
v_call: TRBV20-1
clone_size: few
cdr3_aa: CSASPQGTAFF

j_call: TRBJ1-2
v_call: TRBV18
clone_size: -
cdr3_aa: CASSSARTVGDYVGYTF

j_call: TRBJ1-2
v_call: TRBV4-1
clone_size: -
cdr3_aa: CASSQDWIYGYTF

j_call: TRBJ1-5
v_call: TRBV2
clone_size: -
cdr3_aa: CASSEPGGRYQPQHF

j_call: TRBJ2-2
v_call: TRBV5-1
clone_size: -
cdr3_aa: CASSLAQKNTGELFF

j_call: TRBJ1-1
v_call: TRBV19
clone_size: -
cdr3_aa: CASSTLTVRNTEAFF

j_call: TRBJ1-2
v_call: TRBV7-9
clone_size: -
cdr3_aa: CASRTQYRGGGYTF

j_call: TRBJ1-5
v_call: TRBV30
clone_size: -
cdr3_aa: CAWSVNSGNQPQHF

j_call: TRBJ1-2
v_call: TRBV6-1
clone_size: -
cdr3_aa: CASRQNYYGYTF

j_call: TRBJ1-3
v_call: TRBV10-1
clone_size: -
cdr3_aa: CASSERTGTGSGNTIYF

j_call: TRBJ1-2
v_call: TRBV5-8
clone_size: -
cdr3_aa: CASSLNRGIYGYTF

j_call: TRBJ2-5
v_call: TRBV10-2
clone_size: -
cdr3_aa: CASSPGGLAGKETQYF

j_call: TRBJ2-3
v_call: TRBV5-1
clone_size: many
cdr3_aa: CASSYWTTTDTQYF

j_call: TRBJ1-1
v_call: TRBV6-5
clone_size: -
cdr3_aa: CASSRDRADTEAFF

j_call: TRBJ1-6
v_call: TRBV2
clone_size: few
cdr3_aa: CASSGINSPLHF

j_call: TRBJ2-5
v_call: TRBV28
clone_size: -
cdr3_aa: CASSLLAGHYQETQYF

j_call: TRBJ1-6
v_call: TRBV3-1/TRBV3-2
clone_size: few
cdr3_aa: CASSPYRPNSPLHF

j_call: TRBJ1-2
v_call: TRBV6-5
clone_size: -
cdr3_aa: CASGGTGGGGYTF

j_call: TRBJ2-5
v_call: TRBV7-2
clone_size: -
cdr3_aa: CASSLDGQGFETQYF